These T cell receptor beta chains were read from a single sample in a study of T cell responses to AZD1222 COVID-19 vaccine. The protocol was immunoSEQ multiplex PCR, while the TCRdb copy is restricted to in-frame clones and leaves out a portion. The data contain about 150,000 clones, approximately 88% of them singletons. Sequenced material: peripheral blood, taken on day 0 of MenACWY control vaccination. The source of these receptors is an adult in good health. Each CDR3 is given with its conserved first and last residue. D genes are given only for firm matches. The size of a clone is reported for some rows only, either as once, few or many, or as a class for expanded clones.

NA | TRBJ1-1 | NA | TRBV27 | TGTGCCAGCTCGCGGCCGGGATGGAACACTGAAGCTTTCTTT | CASSRPGWNTEAFF
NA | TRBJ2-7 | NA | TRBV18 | TGTGCCAGCTCACCACCGGACCTAGCGATAGAGCAGTACTTC | CASSPPDLAIEQYF
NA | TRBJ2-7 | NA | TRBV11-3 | TGTGCCAGCAGCTTAGATGGAACGGGGGCCTGGTCCTACGAGCAGTACTTC | CASSLDGTGAWSYEQYF
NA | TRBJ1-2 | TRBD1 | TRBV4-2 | TGTGCCAGCGGTACCGGGACAGGGAGTAACTGGTTCTATGGCTACACCTTC | CASGTGTGSNWFYGYTF
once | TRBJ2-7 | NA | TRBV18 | TGTGCCAGCTCTCTCGGGTCTCTTCCCTTCTACGAGCAGTACTTC | CASSLGSLPFYEQYF
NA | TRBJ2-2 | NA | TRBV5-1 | TGCGCCAGCAGCTACCCAGGGCCCACCGGGGAGCTGTTTTTT | CASSYPGPTGELFF
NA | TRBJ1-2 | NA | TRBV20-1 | TGCAGTGCTAGTTTTGACACCCAGGCTGGCTACACCTTC | CSASFDTQAGYTF
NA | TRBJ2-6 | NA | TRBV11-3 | TGTGCCAGCAGCTTAGATGGTACATCTGGGGCCAACGTCCTGACTTTC | CASSLDGTSGANVLTF
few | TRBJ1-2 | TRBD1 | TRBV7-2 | TGTGCCAGCAGCTTATATCTCGAGGGGGCGAGGGGCTACACCTTC | CASSLYLEGARGYTF
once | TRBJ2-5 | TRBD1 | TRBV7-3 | TGTGCCAGCAGCGACAGGGCGGGGACCCAGTACTTC | CASSDRAGTQYF
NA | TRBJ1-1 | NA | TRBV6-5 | TGTGCCAGCAGCCCAGAAGGGGTGACTGAAGCTTTCTTT | CASSPEGVTEAFF
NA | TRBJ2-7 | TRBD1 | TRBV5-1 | TGCGCCAGCAGCGTCCCCCAACAGGGGGTGGGGTACGAGCAGTACTTC | CASSVPQQGVGYEQYF
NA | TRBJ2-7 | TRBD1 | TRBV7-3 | TGTGCCAGCAGCTTGTACAGGGGCGACGAGCAGTACTTC | CASSLYRGDEQYF
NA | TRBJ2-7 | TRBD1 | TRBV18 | TGTGCCAGCTCACCGTGGGACAGGGGGCTAAGGGAGCAGTACTTC | CASSPWDRGLREQYF
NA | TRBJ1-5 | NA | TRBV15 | TGTGCCACCAGCAGAGATGGGGCAGGGACGAGCCAGCCCCAGCATTTT | CATSRDGAGTSQPQHF
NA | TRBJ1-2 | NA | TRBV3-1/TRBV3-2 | TGTGCCAGCAGCCAAGGGGGCTATGGCTACACCTTC | CASSQGGYGYTF
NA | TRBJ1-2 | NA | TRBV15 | TGTGCCACCAGCAGAGAGGGGCAGGGACGCGGTGGCTACACCTTC | CATSREGQGRGGYTF
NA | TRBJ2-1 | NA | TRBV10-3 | TGTGCCATCAGCGGACCGAACAATGAGCAGTTCTTC | CAISGPNNEQFF
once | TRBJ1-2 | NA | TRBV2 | TGTGCCAGCGCTCCGGGACTCTCCGGCGGCTACACCTTC | CASAPGLSGGYTF
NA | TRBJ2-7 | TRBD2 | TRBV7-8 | TGTGCCAGCAGCTTAGTATATGGGACTAGCGGGAGGGTTATAGGGGAGCAGTACTTC | CASSLVYGTSGRVIGEQYF
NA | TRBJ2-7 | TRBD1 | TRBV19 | TGTGCCACCACGGGACAGGGGGCTGGAGAGCAGTACTTC | CATTGQGAGEQYF
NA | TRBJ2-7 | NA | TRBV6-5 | TGTGCCAGCAGTTACTCGCATATTCGCTACCGCTACGAGCAGTACTTC | CASSYSHIRYRYEQYF
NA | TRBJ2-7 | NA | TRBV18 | TGTGCCAGCTCACCGAACACCTACGAGCAGTACTTC | CASSPNTYEQYF
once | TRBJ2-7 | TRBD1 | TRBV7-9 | TGTGCCAGCAGCCCCGGGACAGGCGGAATCGAGCAGTACTTC | CASSPGTGGIEQYF
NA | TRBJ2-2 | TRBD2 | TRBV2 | TGTGCCAGCACCGGACTAGCGGGGTTGGACGGGGAGCTGTTTTTT | CASTGLAGLDGELFF
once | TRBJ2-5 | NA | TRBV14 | TGTGCCAGCAGCCAAGATCTTCCAGAGGCGGGCGAGACCCAGTACTTC | CASSQDLPEAGETQYF
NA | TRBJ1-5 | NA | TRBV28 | TGTGCCAGCACTACGACAGATCTGCCCCAGCATTTT | CASTTTDLPQHF
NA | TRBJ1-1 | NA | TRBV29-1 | TGCAGCGGGGTAGGGAAACTGAACACTGAAGCTTTCTTT | CSGVGKLNTEAFF
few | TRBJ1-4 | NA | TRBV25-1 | TGTGCCAGCAGTGAACGGCTTGCAACTAATGAAAAACTGTTTTTT | CASSERLATNEKLFF
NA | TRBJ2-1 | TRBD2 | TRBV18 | TGTGCCAGCTCAACACGGACTAGCGGGAGAGACAATGAGCAGTTCTTC | CASSTRTSGRDNEQFF
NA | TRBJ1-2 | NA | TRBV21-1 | TGTGCCAGCAGCAAAGCTGGCAGGGAGGAGAATGGCTACACCTTC | CASSKAGREENGYTF
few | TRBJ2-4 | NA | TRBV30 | TGTGCCTGGAATCCAGGGGAGAACATTCAGTACTTC | CAWNPGENIQYF
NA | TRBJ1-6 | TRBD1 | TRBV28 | TGTGCCATCCTCGAGGGGGCTCGGAATAATTCACCCCTCCACTTT | CAILEGARNNSPLHF
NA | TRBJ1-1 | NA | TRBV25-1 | TGTGCCAGCTGTCGGGACACCGCTCGGGGGGAAGCTTTCTTT | CASCRDTARGEAFF
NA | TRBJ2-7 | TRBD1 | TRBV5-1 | TGCGCCAGCAGCTTGGAGGCAGGGGGAGAGCAGTACTTC | CASSLEAGGEQYF
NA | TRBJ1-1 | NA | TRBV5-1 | TGCGCCAGCAGCTTAGACGAAGGAAGTCGGACTGAAGCTTTCTTT | CASSLDEGSRTEAFF
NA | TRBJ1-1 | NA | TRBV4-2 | TGTGCCAGCAGCCAACCCATCCGGGACTCAAATTCGGACACTGAAGCTTTCTTT | CASSQPIRDSNSDTEAFF
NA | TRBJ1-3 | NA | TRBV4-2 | TGTGCCAGCAGCCAAGACGCGCCAGGGGCGGCTGGAAACACCATATATTTT | CASSQDAPGAAGNTIYF
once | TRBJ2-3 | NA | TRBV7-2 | TGTGCCAGCAGCTTGGCGTACCCGAGCACAGATACGCAGTATTTT | CASSLAYPSTDTQYF
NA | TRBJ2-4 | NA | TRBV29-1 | TGCAGCGTTTTTCAAGGGGACATTCAGTACTTC | CSVFQGDIQYF
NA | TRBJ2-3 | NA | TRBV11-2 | TGTGCCAGCAGCTTAGTGACGGACATCCTTACAGATACGCAGTATTTT | CASSLVTDILTDTQYF
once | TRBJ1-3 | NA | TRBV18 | TGTGCCAGCTCACCACCTGGAAGCCGTAACACCATATATTTT | CASSPPGSRNTIYF
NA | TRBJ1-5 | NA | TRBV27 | TGTGCCAGCAGTTTCTTAGTCCCCGATAGCAATCAGCCCCAGCATTTT | CASSFLVPDSNQPQHF
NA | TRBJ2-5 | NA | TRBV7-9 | TGTGCCAGCAGCACAGGGTCTGAAGAGACCCAGTACTTC | CASSTGSEETQYF
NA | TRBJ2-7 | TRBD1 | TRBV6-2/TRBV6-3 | TGTGCCAGCGGTTGGGACAGTTCCTACGAGCAGTACTTC | CASGWDSSYEQYF
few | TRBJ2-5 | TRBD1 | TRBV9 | TGTGCCAGCAGCGTGTCAGGGGGCCCAGAGACCCAGTACTTC | CASSVSGGPETQYF
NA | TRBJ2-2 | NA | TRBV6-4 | TGTGCCAGCAGTGACTCAAAGACAGGTTCGAACACCGGGGAGCTGTTTTTT | CASSDSKTGSNTGELFF
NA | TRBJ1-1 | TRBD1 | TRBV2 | TGTGCCAGCAGTGAATATAGTCCCCGGGACAGTGGGAAAGCTTTCTTT | CASSEYSPRDSGKAFF
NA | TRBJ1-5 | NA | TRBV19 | TGTGCCAGTAGTTCTGACGGGCGCGGCAATCAGCCCCAGCATTTT | CASSSDGRGNQPQHF
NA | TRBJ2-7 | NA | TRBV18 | TGTGCCAGCTCACCCCACCCTGGCTACGAGCAGTACTTC | CASSPHPGYEQYF
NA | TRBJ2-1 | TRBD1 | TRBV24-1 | TGTGCCACCAGTGACCGGACAGGGTGGCATGAGCAGTTCTTC | CATSDRTGWHEQFF
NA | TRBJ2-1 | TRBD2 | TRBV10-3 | TGTGCCATCAGACCGGGACTAGTGGAATACAATGAGCAGTTCTTC | CAIRPGLVEYNEQFF
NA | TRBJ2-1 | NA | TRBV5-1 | TGCGCCAGCAGCTTGGTAGGAGGAACTCATGAGCAGTTCTTC | CASSLVGGTHEQFF
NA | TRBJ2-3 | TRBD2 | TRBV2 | TGTGCCAGTTCCAGCGGGGGGGATCCAGATACGCAGTATTTT | CASSSGGDPDTQYF
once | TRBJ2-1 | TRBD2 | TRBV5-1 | TGCGCCAGCAGCTTGGATAGCGGGGGGGCCGTTGAGCAGTTCTTC | CASSLDSGGAVEQFF